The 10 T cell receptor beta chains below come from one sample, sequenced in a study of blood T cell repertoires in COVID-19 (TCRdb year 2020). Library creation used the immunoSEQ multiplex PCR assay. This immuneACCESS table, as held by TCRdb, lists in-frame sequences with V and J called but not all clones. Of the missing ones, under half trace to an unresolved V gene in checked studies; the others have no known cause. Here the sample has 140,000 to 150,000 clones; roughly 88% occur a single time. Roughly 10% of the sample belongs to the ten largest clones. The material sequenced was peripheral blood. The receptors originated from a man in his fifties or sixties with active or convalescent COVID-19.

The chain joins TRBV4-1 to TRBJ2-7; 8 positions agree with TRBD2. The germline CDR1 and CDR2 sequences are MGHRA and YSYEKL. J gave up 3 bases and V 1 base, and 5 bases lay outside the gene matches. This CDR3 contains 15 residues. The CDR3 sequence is CASSQVLAGGYEQYF. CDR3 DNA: TGCGCCAGCAGCCAAGTATTGGCGGGGGGCTACGAGCAGTACTTC.

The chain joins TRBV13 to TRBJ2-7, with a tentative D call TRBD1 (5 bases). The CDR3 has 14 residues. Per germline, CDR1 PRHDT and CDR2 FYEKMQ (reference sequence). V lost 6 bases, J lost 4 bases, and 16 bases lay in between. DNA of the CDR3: TGTGCCAGCAGGAGGACGGGCAGGGAATACGAGCAGTACTTC. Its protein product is CASRRTGREYEQYF.

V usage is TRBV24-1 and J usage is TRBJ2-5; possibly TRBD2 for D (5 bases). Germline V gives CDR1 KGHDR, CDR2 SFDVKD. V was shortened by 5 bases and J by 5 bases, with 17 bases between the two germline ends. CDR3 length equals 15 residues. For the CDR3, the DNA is TGTGCCACCAGTGGACCGACACCTAGGAGGGAGACCCAGTACTTC. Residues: CATSGPTPRRETQYF.

CDR3 region: CASSNGIDGQGYGYTF. CDR3 DNA: TGTGCCAGCAGCAATGGAATTGACGGACAGGGCTATGGCTACACCTTC. The genes are TRBV7-8 and TRBJ1-2; 8 bases align to TRBD1. The junction had 12 bases not matched to a gene; V was cut back by 5 bases and J by 4 bases. The germline V gene has CDR1 SGHVS and CDR2 FQNEAQ. CDR3 size: 16 residues.

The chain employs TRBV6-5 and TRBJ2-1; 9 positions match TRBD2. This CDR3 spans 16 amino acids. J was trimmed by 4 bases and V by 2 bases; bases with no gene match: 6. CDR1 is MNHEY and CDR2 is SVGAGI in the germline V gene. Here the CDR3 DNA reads TGTGCCAGCAGTTACACAGGACTAGCGTCGTACAATGAGCAGTTCTTC. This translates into CASSYTGLASYNEQFF.

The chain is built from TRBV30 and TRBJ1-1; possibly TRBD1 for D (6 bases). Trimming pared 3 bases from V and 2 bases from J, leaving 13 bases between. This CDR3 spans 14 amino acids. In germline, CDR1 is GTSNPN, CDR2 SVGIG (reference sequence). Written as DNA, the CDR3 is TGTGCCTGGAGAAAAGGGGGAATTAACACTGAAGCTTTCTTT. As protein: CAWRKGGINTEAFF.

In nucleotides, the CDR3 is TGTGCCAGCAGCTTAGTGAGGGAGCCCCCCTACAATGAGCAGTTCTTC. This sequence encodes CASSLVREPPYNEQFF. The genes are TRBV7-2 and TRBJ2-1; perhaps TRBD2 as D (5 bases). This CDR3 is 16 amino acids long. Germline V lookup: CDR1 SGHTA, CDR2 FQGNSA. The V gene lost 1 base and the J gene lost 2 bases, with 12 bases spanning the gap.

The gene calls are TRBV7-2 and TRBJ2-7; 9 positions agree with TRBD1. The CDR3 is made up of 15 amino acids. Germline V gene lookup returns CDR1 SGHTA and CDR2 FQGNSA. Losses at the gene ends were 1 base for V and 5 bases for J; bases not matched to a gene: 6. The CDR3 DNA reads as TGTGCCAGCAGCTTAGGGGGGGGACAGGGCAACGAGCAGTACTTC. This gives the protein CASSLGGGQGNEQYF.

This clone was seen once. The CDR3 nucleotides read TGCGCCAGCAGCTTGGCCCCAGGGTATGGCACTGAAGCTTTCTTT. Translation gives CASSLAPGYGTEAFF. The rearrangement joins TRBV5-1 to TRBJ1-1, with a possible D match to TRBD1 (5 bases). The germline CDR1 and CDR2 sequences are SGHRS and YFSETQ. The CDR3 extends over 15 amino acids. The V and J ends lost 0 bases and 4 bases respectively, with 13 bases between them.

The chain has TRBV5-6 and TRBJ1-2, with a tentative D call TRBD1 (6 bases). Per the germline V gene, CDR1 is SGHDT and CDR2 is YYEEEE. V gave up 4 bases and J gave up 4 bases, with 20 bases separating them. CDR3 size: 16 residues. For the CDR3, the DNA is TGTGCCAGCAGCCAGCCTGGCAGGGGCTGGGGCTATGGCTACACCTTC. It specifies CASSQPGRGWGYGYTF. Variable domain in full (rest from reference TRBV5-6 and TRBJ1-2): DAGVTQSPTHLIKTRGQQVTLRCSPKSGHDTVSWYQQALGQGPQFIFQYYEEEERQRGNFPDRFSGHQFPNYSSELNVNALLLGDSALYLCASSQPGRGWGYGYTFGSGTRLTVV.